Below, 6 T cell receptor beta chains from the same sample are listed, as sequenced in a study of blood T cell repertoires in COVID-19. Clones were read by immunoSEQ multiplex PCR, and TCRdb kept only the in-frame ones, dropping some. The sample comprises some 190,000 clones, approximately 84% of which are singletons, and approximately 8% rests with the top ten. The source material was peripheral blood. The receptor set was obtained from a woman of 80 years or more with COVID-19, enrolled during active disease.

The CDR3 coding sequence is TGTGCCAGTATGGCGGGACGAAAGGGATTCGAAAAACTGTTTTTT. Translated: CASMAGRKGFEKLFF. This chain links TRBV2 with TRBJ1-4, with a tentative D call TRBD1 (5 bases). The CDR3 has 15 amino acids. The V end was cut by 9 bases, the J end by 8 bases, with 22 bases between. Germline V gives CDR1 SNHLY, CDR2 FYNNEI. The full variable domain, its missing parts supplied by reference TRBV2 and TRBJ1-4, is EPEVTQTPSHQVTQMGQEVILRCVPISNHLYFYWYRQILGQKVEFLVSFYNNEISEKSEIFDDQFSVERPDGSNFTLKIRSTKLEDSAMYFCASMAGRKGFEKLFFGSGTQLSVL.

This clone was observed at least ten times. The rearrangement joins TRBV7-9 to TRBJ1-1; weak D call: TRBD1 (5 bases). V was cut by 5 bases and J by 1 base, with 11 bases left in between. There are 14 residues in the CDR3. Germline CDR1 is SEHNR and CDR2 is FQNEAQ (reference sequence). The CDR3 sequence: CASSRWGENTEAFF. The CDR3 DNA sequence: TGTGCCAGCAGCCGGTGGGGCGAGAACACTGAAGCTTTCTTT.

V is TRBV4-1 and J is TRBJ1-4; D is unresolved. V shed 0 bases and J shed 6 bases, with 11 bases lying between them. CDR1 and CDR2 (germline): MGHRA, YSYEKL. There are 15 residues in the CDR3. This CDR3 reads CASSQDGSADEKLFF. The CDR3 nucleotides are TGCGCCAGCAGCCAAGATGGATCGGCGGATGAAAAACTGTTTTTT.

This chain connects TRBV5-1 to TRBJ2-3, with 8 bases aligning to TRBD2. Germline CDR1 SGHRS, CDR2 YFSETQ. The CDR3 is 13 residues long. Losses at the gene ends were 1 base for V and 11 bases for J; bases not matched to a gene: 6. The CDR3 sequence: CASSLPGGRGQYF. CDR3 sequence (DNA): TGCGCCAGCAGCTTGCCGGGGGGGCGAGGGCAGTATTTT.

The chain has TRBV13 and TRBJ2-3; perhaps TRBD2 as D (7 bases). CDR3 length: 15 amino acids. Germline CDR1 reads PRHDT; CDR2 reads FYEKMQ (reference sequence). V was trimmed by 5 bases and J by 5 bases, leaving 17 bases between them. The CDR3 DNA reads as TGTGCCAGCAGCCCTGGACGGAGGGGGGGAGATACGCAGTATTTT. It translates to CASSPGRRGGDTQYF.

The chain couples TRBV13 to TRBJ2-2; D perhaps matches TRBD1 (5 bases). The germline V and J ends were trimmed by 4 bases and 3 bases, with 30 bases remaining between them. Germline CDR1 PRHDT, CDR2 FYEKMQ (reference sequence). CDR3 length: 21 amino acids. The CDR3, as DNA: TGTGCCAGCAGCTCCACCCGACCGGCAGGGTCAGGAACGTCGCACACCGGGGAGCTGTTTTTT. Its translation is CASSSTRPAGSGTSHTGELFF.